The 9 T cell receptor beta chains in this list originate from one sample, sequenced in a study of control samples from healthy donors and cancer patients. Repertoires were generated with immunoSEQ multiplex PCR, while TCRdb's copy carries only in-frame clones and drops some. The sample contains 160,000 or so clones, around 94% of which appear only once. Sample: PBMCs. These receptors all stem from a man aged 55 to 69 with colorectal cancer.

This clone showed up just once. CDR3 loop: CASVAAQYF. CDR3 coding DNA: TGTGCCAGCGTGGCGGCCCAGTACTTC. The chain is built from TRBV12-3 or TRBV12-4 and TRBJ2-5; D call uncertain. V was pared by 8 bases and J by 9 bases, with 7 bases between. The length of the CDR3 is 9 residues.

The chain combines TRBV9 with TRBJ2-1, with a weak D call TRBD1 (6 bases). V was shortened by 0 bases and J by 5 bases, with 12 bases between the two germline ends. The CDR3 extends over 15 amino acids. Germline V gene data show CDR1 as SGDLS and CDR2 as YYNGEE. CDR3 region: CASSVGGGSNNEQFF. As DNA, the CDR3 is TGTGCCAGCAGCGTAGGTGGGGGCTCGAACAATGAGCAGTTCTTC.

The chain is built from TRBV5-1 and TRBJ2-3; 8 bases fit TRBD1. Unmatched junction bases numbered 3, after V lost 3 bases and J lost 0 bases. Germline V gives CDR1 SGHRS, CDR2 YFSETQ. The CDR3 is made up of 15 amino acids. The CDR3 spells CASSSGDRSTDTQYF. The DNA of the CDR3 is TGCGCCAGCAGCTCCGGGGACAGGAGCACAGATACGCAGTATTTT.

The genes are TRBV5-1 and TRBJ1-5, with D tentatively TRBD1 (5 bases). In germline, CDR1 is SGHRS, CDR2 YFSETQ. There are 16 residues in the CDR3. V shed 3 bases and J shed 6 bases, with 19 bases lying between them. CDR3 sequence reads: CASSSPPRELGQPQHF. The CDR3 DNA sequence: TGCGCCAGCAGCTCCCCCCCCAGGGAGCTCGGTCAGCCCCAGCATTTT.

The rearrangement uses TRBV2 and TRBJ1-1; no clear D gene. The CDR3 is made up of 15 amino acids. V lost 4 bases and J lost 0, with 12 bases in between. Germline V gene data show CDR1 as SNHLY and CDR2 as FYNNEI. CDR3 DNA: TGTGCCAGCAGTGTCAGTGGTGTAATGAACACTGAAGCTTTCTTT. Translating gives CASSVSGVMNTEAFF.

V usage is TRBV5-6 and J usage is TRBJ2-7; the D gene could be TRBD1 or TRBD2 (5 bases each). Germline V lookup: CDR1 SGHDT, CDR2 YYEEEE. The CDR3 runs to 14 residues. With 1 base removed from V and 0 bases from J, the gap between germline ends came to 8 bases. The CDR3 DNA reads as TGTGCCAGCAGCTTGTTAGGGACCTCCTACGAGCAGTACTTC. This gives the protein CASSLLGTSYEQYF.

This clone was detected only a few times. The J gene is TRBJ2-3, the V gene TRBV7-9, with 9 nucleotides matching TRBD2. CDR1 is SEHNR and CDR2 is FQNEAQ in the germline V gene (reference sequence). This CDR3 has 15 amino acids. V shed 6 bases, J shed 6 bases, and the junction held 10 bases outside the gene matches. The CDR3 bases are TGTGCCAGCAGTTCACTTAAGAGCGGGGGGGATACGCAGTATTTT. Protein product: CASSSLKSGGDTQYF.

The rearrangement links TRBV29-1 to TRBJ2-7; 7 positions agree with TRBD1. Germline CDR1 reads SQVTM; CDR2 reads ANQGSEA. This CDR3 has 15 residues. The ends lost 6 bases at V and 4 bases at J; junction bases unmatched: 15. CDR3 sequence: CSVQDRLGVGYEQYF. For the CDR3, the DNA is TGCAGCGTCCAGGACAGGTTGGGCGTCGGGTACGAGCAGTACTTC.

The rearrangement joins TRBV4-3 to TRBJ2-3; TRBD2 agrees at 9 bases. Germline V gene data show CDR1 as LGHNA and CDR2 as YSLEER. The CDR3 extends over 16 amino acids. The V segment lost 1 base and the J segment 2 bases; nucleotides outside the gene matches: 4. The CDR3 nucleotides are TGCGCCAGCAGCCAAGCCAGCGGGGGGTTCACAGATACGCAGTATTTT. It is translated as CASSQASGGFTDTQYF.